The 2 T cell receptor beta chains below were found in one sample sequenced in a study of OX40 agonist ivuxolimab in advanced cancers. Sequencing was performed with immunoSEQ multiplex PCR; in TCRdb, only in-frame clones are kept and a portion is missing. The table includes approximately 48,000 clones, approximately 80% detected once. The sample in question was CD4+ or CD8+ T cells sorted from blood, obtained in a trial of the OX40 agonist ivuxolimab. All receptors derive from an adult with an advanced solid tumor such as melanoma, head and neck, liver or kidney cancer.

V and J are TRBV2 and TRBJ1-2; no firm D call. The CDR3 loop spans 13 amino acids. Germline V CDR1 and CDR2: SNHLY, FYNNEI. Trimming pared 6 bases from V and 7 bases from J, leaving 15 bases between. CDR3 sequence reads: CASRHPRAAGYTF. The CDR3 coding sequence is TGTGCCAGCAGACATCCGAGGGCCGCTGGCTACACCTTC.

V is TRBV19 and J is TRBJ1-5; D uncertain. CDR3 length: 16 residues. Looked up from germline, CDR1 is LNHDA and CDR2 is SQIVND (reference sequence). The ends were cut back, 3 bases at V and 1 base at J, with 13 bases in the middle. The CDR3 nucleotides are TGTGCCAGTAGTATTGTTCGGAATCGGAGCAATCAGCCCCAGCATTTT. This codes for CASSIVRNRSNQPQHF.